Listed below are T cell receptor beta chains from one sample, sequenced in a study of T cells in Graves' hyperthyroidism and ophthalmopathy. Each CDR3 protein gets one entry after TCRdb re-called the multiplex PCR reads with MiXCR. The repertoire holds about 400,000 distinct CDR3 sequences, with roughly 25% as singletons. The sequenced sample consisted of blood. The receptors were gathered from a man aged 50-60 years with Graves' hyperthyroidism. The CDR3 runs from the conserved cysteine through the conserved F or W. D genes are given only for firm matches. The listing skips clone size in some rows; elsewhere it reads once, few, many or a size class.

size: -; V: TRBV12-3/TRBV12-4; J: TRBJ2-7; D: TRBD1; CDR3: CASSPGQGIHEQYF; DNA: TGTGCCAGCAGTCCGGGACAGGGAATCCACGAGCAGTACTTC
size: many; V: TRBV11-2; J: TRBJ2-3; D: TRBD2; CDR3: CATQSTSGSSDTQYF; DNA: TGTGCCACACAATCGACTAGCGGGAGTTCAGATACGCAGTATTTT
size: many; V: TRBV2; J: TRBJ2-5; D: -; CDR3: CASSVGSPETQYF; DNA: TGTGCCAGCAGTGTTGGGTCCCCGGAGACCCAGTACTTC
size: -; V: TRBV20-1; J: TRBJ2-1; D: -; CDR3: CSAREGSGAPYLKQFF; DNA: TGCAGTGCCAGAGAGGGCTCAGGAGCGCCATATTTAAAGCAGTTCTTC
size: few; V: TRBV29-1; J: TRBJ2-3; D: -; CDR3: CSVEDLKGDSTDTQYF; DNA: TGCAGCGTTGAAGATCTTAAAGGGGATAGCACAGATACGCAGTATTTT
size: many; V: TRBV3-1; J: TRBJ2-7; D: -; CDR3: CASSQDSREQYF; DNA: TGTGCCAGCAGCCAAGACAGTCGCGAGCAGTACTTC
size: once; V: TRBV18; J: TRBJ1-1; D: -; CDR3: CASSREWGGGTEAFF; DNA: TGTGCCAGCTCCCGCGAATGGGGCGGCGGCACTGAAGCTTTCTTT
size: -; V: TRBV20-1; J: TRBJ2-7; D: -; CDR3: CSARVSTGGPSYEQYF; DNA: TGCAGTGCTAGAGTATCAACTGGCGGGCCCTCCTACGAGCAGTACTTC
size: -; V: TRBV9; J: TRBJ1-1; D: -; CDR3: CASSVGTGGGTEAFF; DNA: TGTGCCAGCAGCGTAGGGACGGGGGGCGGAACTGAAGCTTTCTTT
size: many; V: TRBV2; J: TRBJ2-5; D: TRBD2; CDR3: CASSEWGGQETQYF; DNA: TGTGCCAGCAGTGAATGGGGAGGGCAAGAGACCCAGTACTTC
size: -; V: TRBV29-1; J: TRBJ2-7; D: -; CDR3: CSVVVRGQGEQYF; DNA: TGCAGCGTTGTCGTCAGGGGTCAGGGGGAGCAGTACTTC
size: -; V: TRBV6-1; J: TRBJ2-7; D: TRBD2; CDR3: CASIAAIAGVRRDYEQYF; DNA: TGTGCCAGCATTGCGGCGATAGCGGGAGTCAGGAGGGACTACGAGCAGTACTTC
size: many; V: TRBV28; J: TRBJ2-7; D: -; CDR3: CASSSYYEQYF; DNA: TGTGCCAGCAGTTCCTACTACGAGCAGTACTTC
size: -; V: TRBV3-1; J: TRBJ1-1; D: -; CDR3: CASSQAGRAADFF; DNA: TGTGCCAGCAGCCAAGCGGGACGTGCGGCAGATTTCTTT
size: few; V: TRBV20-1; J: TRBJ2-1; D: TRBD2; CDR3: CSARTMRESYNEQFF; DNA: TGCAGTGCTAGAACTATGCGGGAGTCCTACAATGAGCAGTTCTTC
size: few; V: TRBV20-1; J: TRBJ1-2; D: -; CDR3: CSATQGYTYGYTF; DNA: TGCAGTGCTACACAGGGCTATACCTATGGCTACACCTTC
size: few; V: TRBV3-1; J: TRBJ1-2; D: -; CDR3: CASDGGGGYTF; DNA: TGTGCCAGCGACGGGGGTGGCGGCTACACCTTC
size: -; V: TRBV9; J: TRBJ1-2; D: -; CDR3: CASSEDSYGYTF; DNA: TGTGCCAGCAGCGAAGACAGCTATGGCTACACCTTC
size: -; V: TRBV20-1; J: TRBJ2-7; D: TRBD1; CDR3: CSARDLGDRVGEQYF; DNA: TGCAGTGCTAGAGATCTCGGCGACAGGGTGGGAGAGCAGTACTTC
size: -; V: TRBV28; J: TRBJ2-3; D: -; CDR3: CASRGRDTQYF; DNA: TGTGCCAGCAGGGGTAGGGATACGCAGTATTTT
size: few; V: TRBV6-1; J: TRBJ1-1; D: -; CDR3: CASTSMNTEAFF; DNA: TGTGCCAGCACCTCCATGAACACTGAAGCTTTCTTT
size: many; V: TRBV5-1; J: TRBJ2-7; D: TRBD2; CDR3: CASSLAPLGGVLNEQYF; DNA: TGCGCCAGCAGCTTGGCCCCGTTGGGAGGGGTCTTGAACGAGCAGTACTTC
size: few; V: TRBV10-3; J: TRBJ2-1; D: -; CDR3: CTAAHQAVLPYNEQFF; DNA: TGTACTGCTGCCCATCAAGCGGTCCTGCCTTACAATGAGCAGTTCTTC